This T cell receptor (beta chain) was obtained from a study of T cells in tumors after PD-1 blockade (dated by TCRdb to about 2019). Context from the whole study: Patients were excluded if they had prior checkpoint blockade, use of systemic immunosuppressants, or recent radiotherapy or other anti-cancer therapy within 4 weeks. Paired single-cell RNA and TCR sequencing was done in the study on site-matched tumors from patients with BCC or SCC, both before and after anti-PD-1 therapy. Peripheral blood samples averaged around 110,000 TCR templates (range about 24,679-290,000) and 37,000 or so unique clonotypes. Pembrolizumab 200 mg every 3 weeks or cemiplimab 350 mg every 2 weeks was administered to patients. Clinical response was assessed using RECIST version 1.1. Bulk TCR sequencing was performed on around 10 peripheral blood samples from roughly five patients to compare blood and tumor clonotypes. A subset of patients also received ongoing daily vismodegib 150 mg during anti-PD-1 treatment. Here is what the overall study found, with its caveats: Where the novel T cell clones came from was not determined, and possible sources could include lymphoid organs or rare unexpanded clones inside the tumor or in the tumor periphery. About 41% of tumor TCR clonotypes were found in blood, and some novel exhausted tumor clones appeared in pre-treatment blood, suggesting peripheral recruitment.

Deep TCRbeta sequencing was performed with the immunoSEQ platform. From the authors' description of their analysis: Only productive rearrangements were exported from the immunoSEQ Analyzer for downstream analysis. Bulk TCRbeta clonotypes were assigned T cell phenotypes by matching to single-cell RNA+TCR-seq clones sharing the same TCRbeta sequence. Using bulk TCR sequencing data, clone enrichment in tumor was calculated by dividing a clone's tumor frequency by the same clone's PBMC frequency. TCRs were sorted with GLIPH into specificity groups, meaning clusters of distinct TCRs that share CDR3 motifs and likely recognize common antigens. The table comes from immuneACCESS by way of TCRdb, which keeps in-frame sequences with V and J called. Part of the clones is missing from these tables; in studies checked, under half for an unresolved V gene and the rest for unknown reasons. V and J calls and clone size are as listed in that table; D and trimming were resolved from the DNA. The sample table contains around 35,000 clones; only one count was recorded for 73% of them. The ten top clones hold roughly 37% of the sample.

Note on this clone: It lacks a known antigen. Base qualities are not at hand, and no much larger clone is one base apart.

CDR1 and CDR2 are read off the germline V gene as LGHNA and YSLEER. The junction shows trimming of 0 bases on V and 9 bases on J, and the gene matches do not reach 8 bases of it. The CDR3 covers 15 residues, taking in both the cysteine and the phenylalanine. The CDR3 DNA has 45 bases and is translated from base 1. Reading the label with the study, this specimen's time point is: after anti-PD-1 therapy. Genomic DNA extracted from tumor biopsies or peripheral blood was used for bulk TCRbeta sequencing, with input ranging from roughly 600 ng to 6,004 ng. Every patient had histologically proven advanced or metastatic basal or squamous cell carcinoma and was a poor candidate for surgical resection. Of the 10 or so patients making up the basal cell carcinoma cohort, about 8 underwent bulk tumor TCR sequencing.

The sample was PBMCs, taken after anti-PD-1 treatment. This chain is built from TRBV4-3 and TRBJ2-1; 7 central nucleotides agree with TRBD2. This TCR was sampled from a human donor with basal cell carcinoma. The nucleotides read TGCGCCAGCAGCCAAGATAACGCGGGAGCTCTTGAGCAGTTCTTC. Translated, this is CASSQDNAGALEQFF.